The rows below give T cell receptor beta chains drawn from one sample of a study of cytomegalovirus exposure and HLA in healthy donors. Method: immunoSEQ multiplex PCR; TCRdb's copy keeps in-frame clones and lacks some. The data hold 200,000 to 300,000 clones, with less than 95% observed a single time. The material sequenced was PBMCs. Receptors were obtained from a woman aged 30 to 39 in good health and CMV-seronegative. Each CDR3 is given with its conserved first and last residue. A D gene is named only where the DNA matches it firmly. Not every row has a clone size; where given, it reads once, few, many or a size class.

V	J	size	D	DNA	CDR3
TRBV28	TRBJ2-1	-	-	TGTGCCAGCAGTTTATGGTGGAGGGGGAATGGAGAGCAGTTCTTC	CASSLWWRGNGEQFF
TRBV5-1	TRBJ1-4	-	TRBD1	TGCGCCAGCAGCTCCCTACAGGGGGCAAGTCGGGAAAAACTGTTTTTT	CASSSLQGASREKLFF
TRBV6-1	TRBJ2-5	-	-	TGTGCCAGCAGTGGGCAGGGGGGACAAGAGACCCAGTACTTC	CASSGQGGQETQYF
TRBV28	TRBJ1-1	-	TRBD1	TGTGCCAGCAGCAGGGGGCTCACTGAAGCTTTCTTT	CASSRGLTEAFF
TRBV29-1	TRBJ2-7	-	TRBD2	TGCACCATTGGGGTGCAGGGGCCAGCGGGAGGAGGGTACGAGCAGTACTTC	CTIGVQGPAGGGYEQYF
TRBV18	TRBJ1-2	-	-	TGTGCCAGCTCACCGCCCGGGAGGGGCGGCTACACCTTC	CASSPPGRGGYTF
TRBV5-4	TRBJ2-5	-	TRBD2	TGTGCCAGCAACCCTAGCGGGAGAGGGGAAGAGACCCAGTACTTC	CASNPSGRGEETQYF
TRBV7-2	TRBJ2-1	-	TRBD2	TGTGCCAGCAGCTTAGGGTCCGCGGGAGGACCCGTGCAGCAGTTCTTC	CASSLGSAGGPVQQFF
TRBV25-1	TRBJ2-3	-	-	TGTGCCAGCAGTGCGCGGCGCACAGATACGCAGTATTTT	CASSARRTDTQYF
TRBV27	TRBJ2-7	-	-	TGTGCCAGCAGCCCTCGCGGGACCAAACACGAGCAGTACTTC	CASSPRGTKHEQYF
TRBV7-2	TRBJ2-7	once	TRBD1	TGTGCCAGCAGCCACGGGACAGGGGGCCTGAACGAGCAGTACTTC	CASSHGTGGLNEQYF
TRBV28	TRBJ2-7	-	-	TGTGCCAGTCGCGGGACATCCTACGAGCAGTACTTC	CASRGTSYEQYF
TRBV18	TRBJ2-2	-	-	TGTGCCAGCTCACCTCCGCGGGACACAAAGAACACCGGGGAGCTGTTTTTT	CASSPPRDTKNTGELFF
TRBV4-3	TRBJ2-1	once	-	TGCGCCAGCAGCCAAGGGACTATTCCCGATCTGATAAATGAGCAGTTCTTC	CASSQGTIPDLINEQFF
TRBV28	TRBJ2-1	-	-	TGTGCCAGCAGTTTTGCCCAGGGTCCCTACAATGAGCAGTTCTTC	CASSFAQGPYNEQFF
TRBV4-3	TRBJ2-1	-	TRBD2	TGCGCCAGCAGCCAGTCCCACGGCGGGAGGGCCGCGTACAATGAGCAGTTCTTC	CASSQSHGGRAAYNEQFF
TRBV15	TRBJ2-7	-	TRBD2	TGTGCCACCAGCCCCAGCGGGAGGGCCGTGTTTCAGAGCTCCTACGAGCAGTACTTC	CATSPSGRAVFQSSYEQYF
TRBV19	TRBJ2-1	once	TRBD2	TGTGCCAGTAGTATAGGGGCTAGCGGGGAGAATGAGCAGTTCTTC	CASSIGASGENEQFF
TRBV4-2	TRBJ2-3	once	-	TGTGCCAGCAGCCCGGGATCTACGCTTTCAGATACGCAGTATTTT	CASSPGSTLSDTQYF
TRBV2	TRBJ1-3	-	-	TGTGCCAGCAGTGAAGTGGACCCGGAGGCTGGAAACACCATATATTTT	CASSEVDPEAGNTIYF
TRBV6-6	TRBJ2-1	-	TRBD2	TGTGCCAGCAGATTAACCGGGACTAGCGGGAGAAATGAGCAGTTCTTC	CASRLTGTSGRNEQFF
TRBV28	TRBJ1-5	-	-	TGTGCCAGCAGTCAAAGGGGGTTTAAGGGCAATCAGCCCCAGCATTTT	CASSQRGFKGNQPQHF
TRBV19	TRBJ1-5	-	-	TGTGCCAGTAGCAGGGTTTTGGGGAATCAGCCCCAGCATTTT	CASSRVLGNQPQHF
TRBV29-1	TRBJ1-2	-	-	TGCAGCGGTTACAGGGATGGCTACACCTTC	CSGYRDGYTF
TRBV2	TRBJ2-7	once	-	TGTGCCAGCAGATCCGGGACGTACGAGCAGTACTTC	CASRSGTYEQYF
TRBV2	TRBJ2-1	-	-	TGTGCCAGCAGGGGACGACTAGACGGGGAGCAGTTCTTC	CASRGRLDGEQFF
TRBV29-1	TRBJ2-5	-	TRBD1	TGCAGCGTACTAGGACAGGGTCGAGAGACCCAGTACTTC	CSVLGQGRETQYF
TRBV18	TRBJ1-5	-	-	TGTGCCAGCTCCGACACCCTCACCAATCAGCCCCAGCATTTT	CASSDTLTNQPQHF
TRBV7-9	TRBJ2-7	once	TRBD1	TGTGCCAGCAGCTCAACGCGGACAGGGGAGCCCTACGAGCAGTACTTC	CASSSTRTGEPYEQYF
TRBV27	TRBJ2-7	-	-	TGTGCCAGCAGTTTATCGGCCTCCTACGAGCAGTACTTC	CASSLSASYEQYF
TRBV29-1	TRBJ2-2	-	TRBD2	TGCAGCGTTCCCTGGACTAGCGGGAGAGGCTCCGGGGAGCTGTTTTTT	CSVPWTSGRGSGELFF
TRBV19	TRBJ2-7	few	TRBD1	TGTGCCAGTAGTAGGGACAGCCTCTACGAGCAGTACTTC	CASSRDSLYEQYF
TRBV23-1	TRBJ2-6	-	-	TGCGCCAGCAGTCAATCACTAGTCGCCGCTTCGACTGGGGCCAACGTCCTGACTTTC	CASSQSLVAASTGANVLTF
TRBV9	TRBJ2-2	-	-	TGTGCCAGCTCGGATGTCCCGAACACCGGGGAGCTGTTTTTT	CASSDVPNTGELFF
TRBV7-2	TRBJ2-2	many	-	TGTGCCAGCAGCCTGGCTCTGGGCCCCGGGGAGCTGTTTTTT	CASSLALGPGELFF
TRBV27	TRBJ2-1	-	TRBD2	TGTGCCAGCAGTTTCCGGCGGGGGGTCTTGCATGAGCAGTTCTTC	CASSFRRGVLHEQFF
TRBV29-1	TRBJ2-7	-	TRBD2	TGCAGCGTACGGGGACTAGCCCTCACGGAGCAGTACTTC	CSVRGLALTEQYF
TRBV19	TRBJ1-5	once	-	TGTGCCAGTAGTATTGGTGGGGCGTTAAATCAGCCCCAGCATTTT	CASSIGGALNQPQHF
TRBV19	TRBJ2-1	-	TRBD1	TGTGCCAGTAACTCCAGGGGGCAGGGTTACAATGAGCAGTTCTTC	CASNSRGQGYNEQFF
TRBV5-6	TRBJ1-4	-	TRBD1	TGTGCCAGCAGCTCCGGGACAGGGGAAAAACTGTTTTTT	CASSSGTGEKLFF
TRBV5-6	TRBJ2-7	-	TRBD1	TGTGCCAGCAGCTTTTTACAGGGGTTTGGCTACGAGCAGTACTTC	CASSFLQGFGYEQYF
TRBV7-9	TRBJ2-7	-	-	TGTGCCAGCAGCTTTGTCCAGGCCGAGCAGTACTTC	CASSFVQAEQYF
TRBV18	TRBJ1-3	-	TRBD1	TGTGCCAGCTCACAACAGACAGGGGCTGGAAACACCATATATTTT	CASSQQTGAGNTIYF
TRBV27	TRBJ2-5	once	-	TGTGCCAGCAGCCCCACTAGGGTGGTTGAGACCCAGTACTTC	CASSPTRVVETQYF
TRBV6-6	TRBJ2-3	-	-	TGTGCCAGCTGTCGGGGGGACACTTTCACAGATACGCAGTATTTT	CASCRGDTFTDTQYF
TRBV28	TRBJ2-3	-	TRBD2	TGTGCCAGCAGTTCCCGGGAGGGCCTCACAGATACGCAGTATTTT	CASSSREGLTDTQYF
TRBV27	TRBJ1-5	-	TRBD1	TGTGCCAGCAGCATCGGGACAGGGACTCAGCCCCAGCATTTT	CASSIGTGTQPQHF
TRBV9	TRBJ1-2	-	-	TGTGCCAGCAGCGTAGGAGCAGGATTGACCTTC	CASSVGAGLTF
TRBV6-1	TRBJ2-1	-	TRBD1	TGTGCCAGCAAGAAAGACAGGGGCCTTTACAATGAGCAGTTCTTC	CASKKDRGLYNEQFF
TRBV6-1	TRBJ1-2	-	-	TGTGCCACACCAGGGTTCTATGACTATGGCTACACCTTC	CATPGFYDYGYTF
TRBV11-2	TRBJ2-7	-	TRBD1	TGTGCCAGCAGCCGACAGGGGTTGGGCTCCTACGAGCAGTACTTC	CASSRQGLGSYEQYF
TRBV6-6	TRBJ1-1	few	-	TGTGCCAGCAGTTACCACCCCTTACAGGGGAACACTGAAGCTTTCTTT	CASSYHPLQGNTEAFF
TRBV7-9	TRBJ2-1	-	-	TGTGCCAGCAGCTTACTAGCGAACGAGCAGTTCTTC	CASSLLANEQFF
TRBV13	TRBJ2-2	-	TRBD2	TGTGCCAGCACGATAGCGGGTTGGACCGGGGAGCTGTTTTTT	CASTIAGWTGELFF
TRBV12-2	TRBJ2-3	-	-	TGTGCAAGTCGCTCCTGGACTGTCACAGATACGCAGTATTTT	CASRSWTVTDTQYF
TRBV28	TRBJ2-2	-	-	TGTGCCAGCAGTTGGGGTACCGGGGAGCTGTTTTTT	CASSWGTGELFF
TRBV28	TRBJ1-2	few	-	TGTGCCAGCAGTTTCGGTCACTATGGCTACACCTTC	CASSFGHYGYTF